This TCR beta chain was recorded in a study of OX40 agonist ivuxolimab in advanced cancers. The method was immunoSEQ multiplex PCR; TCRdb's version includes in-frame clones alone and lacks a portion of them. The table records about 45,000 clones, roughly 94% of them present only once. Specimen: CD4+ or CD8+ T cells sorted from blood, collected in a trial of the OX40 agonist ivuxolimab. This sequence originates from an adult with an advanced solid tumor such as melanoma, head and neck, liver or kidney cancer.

CDR3 DNA: TGTGCCAGCAGCTTGAGAGGGGTGGATAAAGAGCAGTACTTC. Translated: CASSLRGVDKEQYF. The chain recombines TRBV5-4 with TRBJ2-7, with D perhaps being TRBD1 or TRBD2 (5 bases each). The germline V gene encodes CDR1 SGHNT and CDR2 YYREEE (reference sequence). Trimming removed 1 base at V and 7 bases at J, with 15 bases between. The CDR3 spans 14 residues.